This TCR beta chain was found in a study of cytomegalovirus exposure and HLA in healthy donors. Study background: The 120 or so validation repertoires were produced on the same platform as the 550 to 750 repertoires of the first cohort. This was reported in a later analysis.

In regard to this clone: The antigen remains undetermined.

This CDR3 has 15 amino acids. Germline V gives CDR1 SGDLS, CDR2 YYNGEE. With 3 bases removed from V and 0 bases from J, the gap between germline ends came to 10 bases. General study points: That first-cohort TCR clusters tended to co-occur in the 100 to 150 validation repertoires was found in a later analysis. Researchers counted 164 TCR beta chains as cytomegalovirus-associated.

Generated by immunoSEQ multiplex PCR, the TCRdb table keeps only in-frame clones and is missing some. The data hold some 90,000 clones, with about 96% observed a single time. Sequencing used PBMCs. The V and J genes are TRBV9 and TRBJ2-1; the D is unclear. This clonotype was sampled from a man aged 18 to 29 in good health and CMV-seronegative. In DNA form, the CDR3 reads TGTGCCAGCAGCGGTAGTGTAAGCTCCTACAATGAGCAGTTCTTC. This translates into CASSGSVSSYNEQFF.